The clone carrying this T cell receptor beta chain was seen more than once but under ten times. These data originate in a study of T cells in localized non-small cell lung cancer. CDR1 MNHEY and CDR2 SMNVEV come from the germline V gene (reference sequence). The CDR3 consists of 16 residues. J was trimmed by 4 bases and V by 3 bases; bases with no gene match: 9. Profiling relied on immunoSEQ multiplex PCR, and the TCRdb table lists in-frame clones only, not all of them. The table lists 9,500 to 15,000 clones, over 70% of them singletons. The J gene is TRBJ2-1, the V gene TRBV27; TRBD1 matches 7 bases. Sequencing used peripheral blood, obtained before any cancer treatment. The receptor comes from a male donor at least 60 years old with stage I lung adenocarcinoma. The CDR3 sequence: CASSFRQGWSYNEQFF. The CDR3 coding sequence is TGTGCCAGCAGTTTCCGACAGGGTTGGTCGTACAATGAGCAGTTCTTC.